The present entry profiles one T cell receptor beta chain with its context. Specified treatment: randomized to nivolumab then ipilimumab (arm A) or the reverse (arm B). DNA-damaging chemotherapy had not been given to any patient beforehand. From thawed PBMCs, live CD3+CD8+ cells negative for CD19 and CD56 were sorted. This sample is part of a study of sequential checkpoint blockade in melanoma. Study-wide context: First-line arms were nivolumab then ipilimumab, or the reverse, randomized 1:1. After both sequences, patients received maintenance nivolumab.

Data came from immunoSEQ multiplex PCR; TCRdb stores just in-frame clones and leaves some out. In the table there are 5,000 to 5,500 clones, approximately 78% of which are singletons. The sequences come from CD8+ T cells sorted from blood (inferred from file names), collected from a patient given nivolumab and ipilimumab in sequence. This sequence was found in a human donor with melanoma.

The CDR3 DNA is TGCGCCAGCAGCTTGACGGAATCGGTGAGGGAAGCTTTCTTT. It codes for CASSLTESVREAFF. V gene TRBV5-1 combines with J gene TRBJ1-1; D is undetermined. The V gene lost 1 base and the J gene lost 8 bases, with 15 bases spanning the gap. CDR1 and CDR2 (germline): SGHRS, YFSETQ. This CDR3 has 14 residues. Variable domain in full (rest from reference TRBV5-1 and TRBJ1-1): KAGVTQTPRYLIKTRGQQVTLSCSPISGHRSVSWYQQTPGQGLQFLFEYFSETQRNKGNFPGRFSGRQFSNSRSEMNVSTLELGDSALYLCASSLTESVREAFFGQGTRLTVV.